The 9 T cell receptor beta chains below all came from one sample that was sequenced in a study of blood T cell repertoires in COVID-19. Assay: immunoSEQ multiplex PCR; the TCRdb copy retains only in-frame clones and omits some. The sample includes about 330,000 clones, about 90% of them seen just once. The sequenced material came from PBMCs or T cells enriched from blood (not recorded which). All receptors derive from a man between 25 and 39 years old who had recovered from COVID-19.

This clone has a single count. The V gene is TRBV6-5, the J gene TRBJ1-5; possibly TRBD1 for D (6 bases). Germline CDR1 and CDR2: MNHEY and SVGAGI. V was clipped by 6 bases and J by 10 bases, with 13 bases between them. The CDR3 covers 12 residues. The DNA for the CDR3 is TGTGCCAGCAGGATACCGGGACAACCCCAGCATTTT. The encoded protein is CASRIPGQPQHF.

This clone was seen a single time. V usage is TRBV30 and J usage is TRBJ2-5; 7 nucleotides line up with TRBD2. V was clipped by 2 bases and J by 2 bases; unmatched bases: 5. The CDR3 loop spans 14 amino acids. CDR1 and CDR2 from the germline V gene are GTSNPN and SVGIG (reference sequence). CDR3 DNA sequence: TGTGCCTGGAGTTCCGGGCGGGGGCAAGAGACCCAGTACTTC. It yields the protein CAWSSGRGQETQYF.

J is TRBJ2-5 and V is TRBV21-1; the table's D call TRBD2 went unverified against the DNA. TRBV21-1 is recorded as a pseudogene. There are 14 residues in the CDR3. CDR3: CASSKGQRGETQYF. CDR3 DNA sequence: TGTGCCAGCAGCAAAGGGCAACGGGGAGAGACCCAGTACTTC.

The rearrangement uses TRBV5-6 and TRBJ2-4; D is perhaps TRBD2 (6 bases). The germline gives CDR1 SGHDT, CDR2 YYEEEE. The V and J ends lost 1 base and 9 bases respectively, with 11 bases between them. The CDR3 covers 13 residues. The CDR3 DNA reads TGTGCCAGCAGCTTGCAAGGGGAGGTCATTCAGTACTTC. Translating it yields CASSLQGEVIQYF.

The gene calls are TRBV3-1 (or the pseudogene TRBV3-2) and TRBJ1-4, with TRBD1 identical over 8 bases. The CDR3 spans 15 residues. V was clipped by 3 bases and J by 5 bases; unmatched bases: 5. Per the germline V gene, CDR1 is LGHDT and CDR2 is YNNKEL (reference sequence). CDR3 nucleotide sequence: TGTGCCAGCAGCCAGGGGGACAGGCAAAATGAAAAACTGTTTTTT. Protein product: CASSQGDRQNEKLFF.

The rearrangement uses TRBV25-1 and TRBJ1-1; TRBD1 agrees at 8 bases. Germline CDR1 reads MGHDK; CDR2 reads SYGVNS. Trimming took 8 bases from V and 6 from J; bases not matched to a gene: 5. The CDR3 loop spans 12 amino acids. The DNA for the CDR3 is TGTGCCAGCTCAGGGGGCCGGGCTGAAGCTTTCTTT. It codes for CASSGGRAEAFF.

The CDR3 DNA reads TGTGCCAGCAGTTACGGGACTAGCGGCGGAACCGGGGAGCTGTTTTTT. Protein sequence: CASSYGTSGGTGELFF. This chain joins TRBV2 and TRBJ2-2; 11 positions agree with TRBD2. V was clipped by 5 bases and J by 5 bases; unmatched bases: 7. Germline V gives CDR1 SNHLY, CDR2 FYNNEI. The CDR3 is 16 amino acids.

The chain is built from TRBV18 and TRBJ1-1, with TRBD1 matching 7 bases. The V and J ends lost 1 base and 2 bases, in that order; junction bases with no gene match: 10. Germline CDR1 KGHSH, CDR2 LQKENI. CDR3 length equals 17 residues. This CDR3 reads CASSPLGTGAENTEAFF. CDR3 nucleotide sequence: TGTGCCAGCTCACCACTAGGAACAGGGGCGGAAAACACTGAAGCTTTCTTT.

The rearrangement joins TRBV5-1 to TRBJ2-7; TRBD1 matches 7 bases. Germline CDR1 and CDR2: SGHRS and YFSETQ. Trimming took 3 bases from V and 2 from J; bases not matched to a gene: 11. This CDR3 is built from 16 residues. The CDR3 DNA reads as TGCGCCAGCAGCTCCCAGACAGGGAAGGGGGCCTACGAGCAGTACTTC. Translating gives CASSSQTGKGAYEQYF.